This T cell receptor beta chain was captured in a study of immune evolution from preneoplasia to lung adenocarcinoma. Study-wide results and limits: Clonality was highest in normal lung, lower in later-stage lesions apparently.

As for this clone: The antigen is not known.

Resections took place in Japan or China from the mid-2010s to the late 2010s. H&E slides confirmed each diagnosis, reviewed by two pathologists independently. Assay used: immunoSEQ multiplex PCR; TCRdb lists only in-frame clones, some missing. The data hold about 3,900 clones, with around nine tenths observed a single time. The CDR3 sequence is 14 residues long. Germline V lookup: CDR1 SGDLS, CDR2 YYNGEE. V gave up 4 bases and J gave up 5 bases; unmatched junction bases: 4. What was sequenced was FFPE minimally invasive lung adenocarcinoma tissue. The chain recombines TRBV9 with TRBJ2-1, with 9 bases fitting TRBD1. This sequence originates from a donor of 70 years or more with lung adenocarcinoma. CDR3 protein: CASSPGDRDNEQFF. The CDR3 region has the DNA TGTGCCAGCAGCCCAGGGGACAGGGACAATGAGCAGTTCTTC.